This T cell receptor (beta chain) was recovered during a study of control samples from healthy donors and cancer patients (dated by TCRdb to between 2020 and 2021). Preparation of the library involved the immunoSEQ multiplex PCR assay. Imported from immuneACCESS, the table was reduced by TCRdb to in-frame sequences with V and J called. These copies leave out some clones; in studies compared against another copy, an unresolved V gene accounts for under half, and the cause of the remainder is not known. For this sample there are 85,000 to 120,000 clones; 92% appear just once. Over 2% of the sample is held by the ten biggest clonotypes. In regard to this clone: The antigen it recognizes is unknown. Nothing much larger sits one base from this clone, and base qualities are not available.

V gives up 5 bases and J gives up 8 bases, and the segment between their germline ends measures 19 bases. CDR1 and CDR2 were assigned from the germline V gene as SGHTS and YDEGEE. Counted from cysteine to phenylalanine, this CDR3 has 14 amino acids. Solely the CDR3 DNA is kept, with 42 bases framed from the first base. Sequencing was performed on blood. The chain links TRBV5-8 with TRBJ1-2; a confident D gene designation cannot be given. This receptor was taken from a woman aged 18-30 years in good health. The sequence in DNA is TGTGCCAGCAGGCGGAAGTACGTGCCTGGAGGCTACACCTTC. It codes for CASRRKYVPGGYTF.